These T cell receptor beta chains were read from a single sample in a study of blood T cell repertoires in COVID-19. The table came from immunoSEQ multiplex PCR; TCRdb's copy has only in-frame clones and leaves some out. The data contain approximately 190,000 clones, approximately 91% of them seen just once; the ten biggest clones take up around 6.6%. The sample comprised peripheral blood. These TCRs come from a woman aged 40 to 55 who had recovered from COVID-19. Each CDR3 is given with its conserved first and last residue. The order of the fields is J gene, V gene, clone size, D gene, CDR3 DNA, CDR3 protein. A D gene is named only where the DNA matches it firmly. The size of a clone is reported for some rows only, either as once, few or many, or as a class for expanded clones.

TRBJ1-2 TRBV29-1 once - TGCAGCGTTGGTCTTGAGGATGGCTACACCTTC CSVGLEDGYTF
TRBJ2-1 TRBV6-2/TRBV6-3 - - TGTGCCAGCAGTTTCTGGACTCTTGGCAATGAGCAGTTCTTC CASSFWTLGNEQFF
TRBJ2-3 TRBV9 - TRBD1 TGTGCCAGCAGCGTCTTCGGGGGACAGGGGGCCCTAGATACGCAGTATTTT CASSVFGGQGALDTQYF
TRBJ2-5 TRBV7-7 - - TGTGCCAGCAGCTTAGACGCGACGGGGGGCGAGACCCAGTACTTC CASSLDATGGETQYF
TRBJ2-1 TRBV14 - TRBD2 TGTGCCAGCAGCTCCCTAGCGGCGCCCTACAATGAGCAGTTCTTC CASSSLAAPYNEQFF
TRBJ2-1 TRBV30 - TRBD1 TGTGCCTGGAGGGAAGGGACAGGGGGGTTCAATGAGCAGTTCTTC CAWREGTGGFNEQFF
TRBJ2-3 TRBV18 - - TGTGCCAGCTCAAAAACAGAGAGCACAGATACGCAGTATTTT CASSKTESTDTQYF
TRBJ1-2 TRBV4-2 - - TGTGCCAGCAGTCCAGACAGGTTTAACTATGGCTACACCTTC CASSPDRFNYGYTF
TRBJ2-1 TRBV7-3 once - TGTGCCAGCAGCTTAACCGGGACTTACAATGAGCAGTTCTTC CASSLTGTYNEQFF
TRBJ1-1 TRBV7-9 - TRBD1 TGTGCCAGCAGCCCCCAGGGGGCCGCTGAAGCTTTCTTT CASSPQGAAEAFF
TRBJ1-1 TRBV6-5 few - TGTGCCAGCAGTTCCCCTCGGCAGGTCACTGAAGCTTTCTTT CASSSPRQVTEAFF
TRBJ2-3 TRBV19 - TRBD2 TGTGCCAGTAGCAGGTTAGCGGGATTTACAGATACGCAGTATTTT CASSRLAGFTDTQYF
TRBJ2-7 TRBV16 - TRBD2 TGTGCCAGCAGCCAATCAAGAGCGGGAGAGTCCTACGAGCAGTACTTC CASSQSRAGESYEQYF
TRBJ2-1 TRBV2 - - TGTGCCAGCAGCTGGGGCCTGAATGAGCAGTTCTTC CASSWGLNEQFF
TRBJ2-1 TRBV5-5 - - TGTGCCAGCAGCTTCCAGGGTCAAGACTACAATGAGCAGTTCTTC CASSFQGQDYNEQFF
TRBJ2-1 TRBV3-1/TRBV3-2 - - TGTGCCAGCGGCGGCGGCTCCTACAATGAGCAGTTCTTC CASGGGSYNEQFF
TRBJ2-7 TRBV9 - - TGTGCCAGCAGCGTCTCGGGACAAACCTACGAGCAGTACTTC CASSVSGQTYEQYF
TRBJ2-1 TRBV27 - TRBD1 TGTGCCAGCAGAATAAACCGGGACAGGGGTGAGCAGTTCTTC CASRINRDRGEQFF
TRBJ2-7 TRBV19 - TRBD2 TGTGCCAGTAGTATAGGGTTAGCGGGAGAAGCCTACGAGCAGTACTTC CASSIGLAGEAYEQYF
TRBJ2-2 TRBV7-9 - TRBD2 TGTGCCAGCAGCTCTAGACTAGCGGGGGGTGACACCGGGGAGCTGTTTTTT CASSSRLAGGDTGELFF
TRBJ1-5 TRBV12-3/TRBV12-4 - TRBD1 TGTGCCAGCAGTCAACAGGGGAATCAGCCCCAGCATTTT CASSQQGNQPQHF
TRBJ2-2 TRBV18 - TRBD1 TGTGCCAGCTCACCAATGGGACAGGGATGGGAGCTGTTTTTT CASSPMGQGWELFF
TRBJ2-7 TRBV5-1 - TRBD1 TGCGCCAGCAGCCCGGGGGGACAGGGCTACGAGCAGTACTTC CASSPGGQGYEQYF
TRBJ1-2 TRBV30 once - TGTGCCTGGAGTGTCTCAGTCTATGGCTACACCTTC CAWSVSVYGYTF
TRBJ2-5 TRBV20-1 - - TGCAGTGCCCTGGAGGGAGAGACCCAGTACTTC CSALEGETQYF
TRBJ2-1 TRBV19 - TRBD2 TGTGCCAGTAGTGTCTTCCCGGGACTAGCGGGAGGGCCGGATGAGCAGTTCTTC CASSVFPGLAGGPDEQFF
TRBJ1-1 TRBV19 - - TGTGCCAGTCGGAGCGCGGGGTACTGGACGGAGAACACTGAAGCTTTCTTT CASRSAGYWTENTEAFF
TRBJ2-1 TRBV14 - - TGTGCCAGCAGCCAAGATATAGTCCTCGTAGACTACAATGAGCAGTTCTTC CASSQDIVLVDYNEQFF
TRBJ1-5 TRBV7-2 - - TGTGCCAGCAGCGACTCAGGGGCTAGCAATCAGCCCCAGCATTTT CASSDSGASNQPQHF
TRBJ2-5 TRBV18 once TRBD1 TGTGCCAGCTCACCACCGCGGACAGGCCAAGAGACCCAGTACTTC CASSPPRTGQETQYF
TRBJ1-4 TRBV6-5 - - TGTGCCAGCAGTTGGGGAGGTAATGAAAAACTGTTTTTT CASSWGGNEKLFF
TRBJ1-3 TRBV29-1 few - TGCAGCGTCGTAACACCGTCTGGAAACACCATATATTTT CSVVTPSGNTIYF
TRBJ2-7 TRBV2 - TRBD1 TGTGCCAGCGGCACAGGGGGCTACGAGCAGTACTTC CASGTGGYEQYF
TRBJ2-2 TRBV7-3 once TRBD1 TGTGCCAGCAGCCGGACAGGGCTGAACACCGGGGAGCTGTTTTTT CASSRTGLNTGELFF
TRBJ2-1 TRBV11-1 - - TGTGCCAGCAGCTACCCGGTTGGCCAGGGGCGGGAGCAGTTCTTC CASSYPVGQGREQFF
TRBJ1-1 TRBV5-4 - TRBD1 TGTGCCAGCAGCTTTGAACGACAGGGGGGGAACACTGAAGCTTTCTTT CASSFERQGGNTEAFF
TRBJ2-7 TRBV10-3 - - TGTGCCATCAGTGAGTCCCCAGGTTACGAGCAGTACTTC CAISESPGYEQYF
TRBJ2-3 TRBV24-1 - TRBD2 TGTGCCACCAGTGATTCGCTAGCGGGCTACACAGATACGCAGTATTTT CATSDSLAGYTDTQYF
TRBJ2-5 TRBV18 - - TGTGCCAGCTCACCACCCTCACAGGAAGAGACCCAGTACTTC CASSPPSQEETQYF
TRBJ2-1 TRBV30 - - TGTGCCTGGACACAAAAACAAGCGGGTGGTGGGGAGCAGTTCTTC CAWTQKQAGGGEQFF
TRBJ1-5 TRBV27 - TRBD1 TGTGCCAGCAGTTCCGGGACAGGCAGCAATCAGCCCCAGCATTTT CASSSGTGSNQPQHF
TRBJ2-7 TRBV19 - - TGTGCCAGTAGCCCAGGGGTCCTCTACGAGCAGTACTTC CASSPGVLYEQYF
TRBJ2-1 TRBV24-1 - TRBD2 TGTGCCACCAGTGACCCGAGCGGGAGGGCCTTTAACAACAATGAGCAGTTCTTC CATSDPSGRAFNNNEQFF
TRBJ1-5 TRBV9 - - TGTGCCAGCAGCGCACGGGGGGCGGGCAATCAGCCCCAGCATTTT CASSARGAGNQPQHF
TRBJ1-1 TRBV4-1 few TRBD1 TGCGCCAGCAGCCAAGTGGACAGGGGCGGGCACCCTCTTACTGAAGCTTTCTTT CASSQVDRGGHPLTEAFF
TRBJ2-2 TRBV4-2 - - TGTGCCAGCAGCCAAGAAGGGGCGCAGGGCACCGGGGAGCTGTTTTTT CASSQEGAQGTGELFF
TRBJ2-7 TRBV28 - TRBD2 TGTGCCAGCAGTTTTCTAGTAGCGGGAACCGGTGAGCAGTACTTC CASSFLVAGTGEQYF
TRBJ2-1 TRBV11-3 - TRBD2 TGTGCCAGCAGCCCGAAAGCGGGAGGGTTTTATGAGCAGTTCTTC CASSPKAGGFYEQFF
TRBJ1-5 TRBV18 - TRBD1 TGTGCCAGCTCACTCCAAACAGGGGCGCTAAATCAGCCCCAGCATTTT CASSLQTGALNQPQHF
TRBJ1-5 TRBV7-9 - - TGTGCCAGCAGCTTAGAGCGTAGCAATCAGCCCCAGCATTTT CASSLERSNQPQHF
TRBJ2-1 TRBV19 - TRBD2 TGTGCCAGTAGTATAGATACCCACTCTAGCGGGAGGATGCGTAATGAGCAGTTCTTC CASSIDTHSSGRMRNEQFF
TRBJ2-5 TRBV18 - TRBD2 TGTGCCAGCTCACCACCGGTGGGAGGGCAAGAGACCCAGTACTTC CASSPPVGGQETQYF
TRBJ2-5 TRBV6-2/TRBV6-3 - TRBD2 TGTGCCAGCAGTTACCCCGGGACTAGAGAGGGAGAGACCCAGTACTTC CASSYPGTREGETQYF
TRBJ2-7 TRBV7-9 - - TGTGCCAGCAGCTTAACCCGCTCACACCCGGGCGACAGTTTCTACGAGCAGTACTTC CASSLTRSHPGDSFYEQYF
TRBJ1-4 TRBV5-6 once - TGTGCCAGCAGCCAAACATCGATCAGGGGTTTGGCTAATGAAAAACTGTTTTTT CASSQTSIRGLANEKLFF
TRBJ2-7 TRBV27 - TRBD2 TGTGCCAGCAGTTTCACCGGACTAGCGGGGGCCTACGAGCAGTACTTC CASSFTGLAGAYEQYF
TRBJ2-5 TRBV5-1 - TRBD2 TGCGCCAGCAGCTCTAGCGGGAGGGCAGAGACCCAGTACTTC CASSSSGRAETQYF
TRBJ1-2 TRBV28 - TRBD1 TGTGCCAGCAGTTTGACAGGGGTGGGCTACACCTTC CASSLTGVGYTF
TRBJ2-3 TRBV11-2 - - TGTGCCAGCAGCTCTCTAGGCCACCTAGATACGCAGTATTTT CASSSLGHLDTQYF